One and the same sample provided the 20 T cell receptor beta chains below, sequenced in a study of blood T cell repertoires in COVID-19. Produced via immunoSEQ multiplex PCR; TCRdb's table is partial and in-frame only. The sample carries about 280,000 clones, less than 90% recorded once. The specimen sequenced was peripheral blood. The receptors stem from a woman in her seventies with COVID-19, enrolled during active disease.

As DNA, the CDR3 is TGCGCCCGCGAGCGTCCGGATACGCAGTATTTT. Translated: CARERPDTQYF. The genes are TRBV23-1 and TRBJ2-3; D is unresolved. TRBV23-1 falls under the ORF class, with uncertain function. V was clipped by 11 bases and J by 6 bases, with 12 bases between them. The CDR3 consists of 11 residues.

This rearrangement joins TRBV5-1 to TRBJ2-5; unclear D gene. Trimming took 4 bases from V and 1 from J, leaving 8 bases between them. This CDR3 is built from 13 residues. Germline-derived CDR1 and CDR2 are SGHRS and YFSETQ. The CDR3 reads CASSTSLQETQYF. The CDR3 DNA is TGCGCCAGCAGCACCAGTCTCCAAGAGACCCAGTACTTC.

This chain links TRBV7-2 with TRBJ1-1; weak D call: TRBD1 (5 bases). Trimming removed 3 bases from V and 1 base from J, with 21 bases in between. This CDR3 is 18 amino acids long. Germline assignment: CDR1 SGHTA and CDR2 FQGNSA. The CDR3, as DNA: TGTGCCAGCAGCTTTCCCCTAAGGGGTTGGATACGGAACACTGAAGCTTTCTTT. Protein: CASSFPLRGWIRNTEAFF.

The rearrangement links TRBV5-1 to TRBJ2-3, with 9 bases matching TRBD2. Losses at the gene ends were 2 bases for V and 6 bases for J; bases not matched to a gene: 13. The length of the CDR3 is 17 residues. The V gene's germline CDR1 is SGHRS and CDR2 YFSETQ. Here the CDR3 DNA reads TGCGCCAGCAGCTTAGGCGGGGGGGCCCGATCTTCGGATACGCAGTATTTT. As protein: CASSLGGGARSSDTQYF.

This sequence joins TRBV5-1 and TRBJ2-7; the match to TRBD1 covers 8 bases. The CDR3 is 16 residues long. CDR1 and CDR2 from the germline V gene are SGHRS and YFSETQ. V trimming: 5 bases; J trimming: 5 bases; junction bases outside the gene matches: 15. CDR3 amino acids: CASSSGRTGQSDEQYF. The CDR3 DNA follows: TGCGCCAGCAGTTCTGGACGGACAGGGCAGAGCGACGAGCAGTACTTC.

The V gene is TRBV9, the J gene TRBJ1-6; D is unclear. The CDR3 consists of 13 residues. Trimming took off 3 bases at V and 8 bases at J, with 9 bases between the two ends. Germline lookup yields CDR1 SGDLS and CDR2 YYNGEE. The CDR3 sequence is CASSGTPYSPLHF. The CDR3 nucleotides read TGTGCCAGCAGCGGGACTCCTTATTCACCCCTCCACTTT.

The rearrangement links TRBV19 to TRBJ1-4; D remains unclear. Germline V gives CDR1 LNHDA, CDR2 SQIVND (reference sequence). The CDR3 runs to 13 residues. Trimming took 10 bases from V and 6 from J, leaving 15 bases between them. The DNA for the CDR3 is TGTGCCACACGCGGGTTGGGGTATGAAAAACTGTTTTTT. This translates into CATRGLGYEKLFF.

This clone was seen more than once but under ten times. CDR3 nucleotides: TGTGCCATCAGTGAGTCGCGAGGATCTAATGAAAAACTGTTTTTT. This sequence encodes CAISESRGSNEKLFF. V usage is TRBV10-3 and J usage is TRBJ1-4, with D hard to call. Germline V gene lookup returns CDR1 ENHRY and CDR2 SYGVKD. CDR3 length: 15 residues. The germline V and J ends were trimmed by 0 bases and 3 bases, with 8 bases remaining between them.

This clone was counted many times. The chain recombines TRBV7-2 with TRBJ1-2; 7 nucleotides align to TRBD1. Germline-derived CDR1 and CDR2 are SGHTA and FQGNSA. The V and J ends lost 1 base and 5 bases, in that order; junction bases with no gene match: 7. This CDR3 spans 15 amino acids. The CDR3: CASSLGTGRDYGYTF. As DNA, the CDR3 is TGTGCCAGCAGCTTAGGGACAGGTCGGGATTATGGCTACACCTTC.

The chain recombines TRBV9 with TRBJ2-2; 8 bases fit TRBD1. The CDR3 is 16 amino acids. Germline V gene lookup returns CDR1 SGDLS and CDR2 YYNGEE. Trimming took 6 bases from V and 1 from J; bases not matched to a gene: 8. As DNA, the CDR3 is TGTGCCAGCAAGAGGGCCGGGACAGGGAACACCGGGGAGCTGTTTTTT. Protein: CASKRAGTGNTGELFF. Full variable domain (remainder filled in from reference TRBV9 and TRBJ2-2): DSGVTQTPKHLITATGQRVTLRCSPRSGDLSVYWYQQSLDQGLQFLIQYYNGEERAKGNILERFSAQQFPDLHSELNLSSLELGDSALYFCASKRAGTGNTGELFFGEGSRLTVL.

The chain recombines TRBV7-3 with TRBJ2-2, with a possible D match to TRBD2 (7 bases). Germline-derived CDR1 and CDR2 are SGHTA and FQGTGA. The CDR3 is made up of 21 amino acids. V was trimmed by 1 base and J by 7 bases, leaving 31 bases between them. The DNA of the CDR3 is TGTGCCAGCAGCTTAAACCGCGTATTAGGCGGGGGCCCTGAGAGGGGCGGGGAGCTGTTTTTT. Translated, it gives CASSLNRVLGGGPERGGELFF.

The V gene is TRBV29-1, the J gene TRBJ2-2; 7 nucleotides line up with TRBD2. This CDR3 spans 13 amino acids. Germline-derived CDR1 and CDR2 are SQVTM and ANQGSEA. V shed 4 bases, J shed 7 bases, and the junction held 6 bases outside the gene matches. CDR3 DNA sequence: TGCAGCGTTGGCGGGGGTGGATTCGGGGAGCTGTTTTTT. Residues: CSVGGGGFGELFF.

The chain has TRBV5-1 and TRBJ1-2; a possible D gene is TRBD1 (5 bases). Germline CDR1 SGHRS, CDR2 YFSETQ. V shed 0 bases and J shed 3 bases, with 12 bases lying between them. CDR3 length: 15 residues. The DNA for the CDR3 is TGCGCCAGCAGCTTGGGTGGGGCAGCCGACTATGGCTACACCTTC. Its protein product is CASSLGGAADYGYTF.

Regarding this clone: The same CDR3 arises from other DNA sequences in this sample as well. The rearrangement links TRBV11-2 to TRBJ1-2, with TRBD1 matching 8 bases. V dropped 5 bases and J dropped 4; count of bases not matched to a gene: 6. CDR3 length: 14 residues. Germline V CDR1 and CDR2: SGHAT, FQNNGV. The CDR3 nucleotides read TGTGCCAGCAGCCCCGGACAGGGCTCCTATGGCTACACCTTC. Its protein is CASSPGQGSYGYTF.

This chain uses TRBV2 with TRBJ2-6, with D possibly TRBD2 on 5 matching bases. CDR1 and CDR2 from the germline V gene are SNHLY and FYNNEI. V was clipped by 5 bases and J by 4 bases, with 9 bases between them. This CDR3 has 14 residues. CDR3 DNA sequence: TGTGCCAGCAGTTGGGAGTCCGGGGCCAACGTCCTGACTTTC. It encodes CASSWESGANVLTF.

The chain carries TRBV5-4 and TRBJ2-2, with D possibly being TRBD2 (6 bases). The CDR3 is 17 residues long. Germline V lookup: CDR1 SGHNT, CDR2 YYREEE (reference sequence). V dropped 0 bases and J dropped 1 base, with 13 bases sitting between them. For the CDR3, the DNA is TGTGCCAGCAGCTTGGACAACGCCGGGGGGAACACCGGGGAGCTGTTTTTT. Translation gives CASSLDNAGGNTGELFF. Variable domain in full (rest from reference TRBV5-4 and TRBJ2-2): ETGVTQSPTHLIKTRGQQVTLRCSSQSGHNTVSWYQQALGQGPQFIFQYYREEENGRGNFPPRFSGLQFPNYSSELNVNALELDDSALYLCASSLDNAGGNTGELFFGEGSRLTVL.

The chain uses TRBV7-9 and TRBJ1-5; 7 bases line up with TRBD1. The CDR3 runs 16 residues. The germline V gene encodes CDR1 SEHNR and CDR2 FQNEAQ (reference sequence). The junction had 5 bases not matched to a gene; V was cut back by 3 bases and J by 0 bases. DNA for the CDR3: TGTGCCAGCAGCTTTTACAGGGGTTATAGCAATCAGCCCCAGCATTTT. This translates into CASSFYRGYSNQPQHF.

The genes are TRBV5-6 and TRBJ2-3; perhaps TRBD1 as D (6 bases). The length of the CDR3 is 15 residues. The ends were cut back, 0 bases at V and 7 bases at J, with 15 bases in the middle. Germline CDR1 and CDR2: SGHDT and YYEEEE. This CDR3 reads CASSLVQGKQNTQYF. The CDR3 bases are TGTGCCAGCAGCTTGGTTCAGGGGAAGCAGAATACGCAGTATTTT.

The chain recombines TRBV5-1 with TRBJ1-1, with TRBD1 as a possible D gene (6 bases). Trimming stripped 0 bases from V and 4 bases from J, with 10 bases between. This CDR3 spans 14 amino acids. The germline V gene has CDR1 SGHRS and CDR2 YFSETQ. The CDR3 protein is CASSLGGLVTEAFF. For the CDR3, the DNA is TGCGCCAGCAGCTTGGGGGGGCTGGTCACTGAAGCTTTCTTT.

The chain recombines TRBV5-6 with TRBJ2-5; TRBD2 matches 11 bases. The J segment lost 4 bases and the V segment lost 3 bases, leaving 8 bases of the junction unmatched. Per germline, CDR1 SGHDT and CDR2 YYEEEE. The CDR3 is made up of 16 amino acids. Here the CDR3 DNA reads TGTGCCAGCAGCTGGGGTACTAGCGGGGGAGGAGAGACCCAGTACTTC. Protein sequence: CASSWGTSGGGETQYF.